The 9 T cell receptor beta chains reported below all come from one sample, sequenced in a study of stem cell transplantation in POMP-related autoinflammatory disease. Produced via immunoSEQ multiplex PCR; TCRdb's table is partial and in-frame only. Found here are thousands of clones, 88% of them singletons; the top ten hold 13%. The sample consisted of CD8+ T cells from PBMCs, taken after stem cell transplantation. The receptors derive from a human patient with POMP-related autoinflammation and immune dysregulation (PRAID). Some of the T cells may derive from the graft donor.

The DNA for the CDR3 is TGCGCCAGCAGCCAAGATTGGGACACTGAAGCTTTCTTT. Its translation: CASSQDWDTEAFF. The J gene is TRBJ1-1, the V gene TRBV4-1; unclear D gene. V gave up 0 bases and J gave up 3 bases, with 5 bases separating them. CDR3 size: 13 residues. Germline V gene data show CDR1 as MGHRA and CDR2 as YSYEKL.

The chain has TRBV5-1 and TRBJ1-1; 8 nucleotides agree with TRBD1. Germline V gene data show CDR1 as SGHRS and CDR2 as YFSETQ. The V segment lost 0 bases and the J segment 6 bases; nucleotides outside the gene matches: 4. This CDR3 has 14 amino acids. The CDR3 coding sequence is TGCGCCAGCAGCTTGGGACAGGGGTGGCCTGAAGCTTTCTTT. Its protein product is CASSLGQGWPEAFF.

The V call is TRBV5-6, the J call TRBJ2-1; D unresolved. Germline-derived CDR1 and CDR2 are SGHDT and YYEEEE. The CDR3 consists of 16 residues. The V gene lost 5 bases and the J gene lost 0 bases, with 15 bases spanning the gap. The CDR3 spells CASSSTPRTSYNEQFF. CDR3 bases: TGTGCCAGCAGTTCAACCCCCCGTACCTCCTACAATGAGCAGTTCTTC.

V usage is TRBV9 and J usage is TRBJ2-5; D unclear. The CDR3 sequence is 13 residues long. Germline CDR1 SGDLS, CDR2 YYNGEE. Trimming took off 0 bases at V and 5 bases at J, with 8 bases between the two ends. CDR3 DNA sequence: TGTGCCAGCAGCGTAGAGTTTGGGGAGACCCAGTACTTC. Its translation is CASSVEFGETQYF. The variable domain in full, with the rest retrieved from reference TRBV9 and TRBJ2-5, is DSGVTQTPKHLITATGQRVTLRCSPRSGDLSVYWYQQSLDQGLQFLIQYYNGEERAKGNILERFSAQQFPDLHSELNLSSLELGDSALYFCASSVEFGETQYFGPGTRLLVL.

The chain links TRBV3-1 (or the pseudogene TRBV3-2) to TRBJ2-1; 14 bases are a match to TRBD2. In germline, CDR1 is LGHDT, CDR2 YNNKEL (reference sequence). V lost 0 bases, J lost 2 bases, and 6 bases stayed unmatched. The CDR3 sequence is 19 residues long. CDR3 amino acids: CASSQDLPTSGRAYNEQFF. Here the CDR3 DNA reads TGTGCCAGCAGCCAAGATCTCCCGACTAGCGGGAGGGCCTACAATGAGCAGTTCTTC.

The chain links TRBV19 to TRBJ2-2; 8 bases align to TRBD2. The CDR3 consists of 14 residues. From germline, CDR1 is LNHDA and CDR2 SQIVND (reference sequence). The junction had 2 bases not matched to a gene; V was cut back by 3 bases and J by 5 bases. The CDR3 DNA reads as TGTGCCAGTAGTATTGCGGGAGGAACCGGGGAGCTGTTTTTT. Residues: CASSIAGGTGELFF.

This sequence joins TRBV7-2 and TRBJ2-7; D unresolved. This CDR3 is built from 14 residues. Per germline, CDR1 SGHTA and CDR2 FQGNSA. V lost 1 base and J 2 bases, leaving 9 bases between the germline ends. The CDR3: CASSLGKGPYEQYF. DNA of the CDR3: TGTGCCAGCAGCTTAGGGAAGGGCCCCTACGAGCAGTACTTC.

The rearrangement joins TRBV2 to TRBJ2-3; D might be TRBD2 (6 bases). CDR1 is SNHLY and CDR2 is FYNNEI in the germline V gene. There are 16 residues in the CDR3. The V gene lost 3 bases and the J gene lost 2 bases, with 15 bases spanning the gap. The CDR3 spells CASSDSQTRLTDTQYF. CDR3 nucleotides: TGTGCCAGCAGTGACTCCCAGACTAGGCTCACAGATACGCAGTATTTT.

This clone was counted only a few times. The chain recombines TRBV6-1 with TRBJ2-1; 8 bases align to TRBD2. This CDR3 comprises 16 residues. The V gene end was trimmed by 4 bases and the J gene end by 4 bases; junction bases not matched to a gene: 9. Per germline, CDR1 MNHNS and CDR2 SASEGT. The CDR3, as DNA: TGTGCCAGCAGTGTATGGCGGGAGGCCCCTTACAATGAGCAGTTCTTC. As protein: CASSVWREAPYNEQFF.